This T cell receptor (beta chain) was identified in a study of CD8+ T cells in alopecia areata. Whole-study context: Treated patients received oral tofacitinib, 5 to 10 mg twice daily.

As to this clone: The antigen is unknown.

This CDR3 is built from 16 residues. Between the trimmed V and J ends, which lost 1 base and 2 bases, there was a span of 15 bases. CDR1 is WNHNN, CDR2 SYGVQD, per germline (reference sequence). Sequencing relied on a cDNA template that was reverse transcribed from extracted RNA. Assay: immunoSEQ multiplex PCR; the TCRdb copy retains only in-frame clones and omits some. The data show roughly 100,000 clones, more than 75% seen once. Study-level findings and limits: In scalp and blood, many expanded lesional clones persisted during tofacitinib.

Treatment described: oral pan-JAK inhibitor, 5-10 mg twice daily. The sequence was collected from a human donor with alopecia areata. The sequences come from CD8+ T cells sorted from blood, collected between weeks 30 and 35, from a patient treated with tofacitinib. This chain links TRBV10-1 with TRBJ2-7, with a possible D match to TRBD1 (5 bases). The CDR3 DNA follows: TGCGCCAGCAGTGAGTTCTCATCGGACAAAACCTACGAGCAGTACTTC. Its protein product is CASSEFSSDKTYEQYF.